The clone carrying this T cell receptor (beta chain) was seen a single time. Assay used: immunoSEQ multiplex PCR; TCRdb lists only in-frame clones, some missing. The repertoire consists of 50,000 to 65,000 clones, with about 80% occurring once and the leading ten covering about 6.1%. The data derive from a study of radiotherapy plus CTLA-4 blockade in lung cancer. The overall study: Of the patients, 15% to 20% showed objective responses and approximately 34% attained disease control.

Chemo-refractory metastatic non-small-cell lung cancer patients were treated with focal radiation plus CTLA-4 blockade with ipilimumab. Germline CDR1 and CDR2: MDHEN and SYDVKM. J was trimmed by 4 bases and V by 5 bases; bases with no gene match: 7. There are 15 residues in the CDR3. V is TRBV28 and J is TRBJ2-3; 9 nucleotides line up with TRBD1. This specimen was peripheral blood, taken from a patient treated with radiotherapy plus ipilimumab. The TCR was taken from a human donor with non-small cell lung cancer whose response to radiotherapy plus ipilimumab could not be evaluated. The CDR3 DNA sequence: TGTGCCAGCAGTCCTGGGACAGGGAGACCAGATACGCAGTATTTT. Encoded protein: CASSPGTGRPDTQYF.